Included here is one TCR beta chain sequence, with context. No antigen is known for it. The germline gives CDR1 SEHNR, CDR2 FQNEAQ (reference sequence). The V gene lost 3 bases and the J gene lost 1 base, with 12 bases spanning the gap. The length of the CDR3 is 15 residues. The protocol was immunoSEQ multiplex PCR, while the TCRdb copy is restricted to in-frame clones and leaves out a portion. The sample shows under 150,000 clones, roughly 90% of them seen only once. This specimen belongs to a study of cytomegalovirus exposure and HLA in healthy donors. Study-wide results and caveats: Cytomegalovirus-associated status was assigned to about 170 TCR beta chains.

This TCR derives from a woman between 18 and 29 years old in good health and CMV-seronegative. Sequencing input: PBMCs. This chain uses TRBV7-9 with TRBJ1-2; TRBD1 might be the D (5 bases). The CDR3 region has the DNA TGTGCCAGCAGCTTCGACAGAGACGTTAACTATGGCTACACCTTC. Translating gives CASSFDRDVNYGYTF. The entire variable domain, with the rest obtained from reference TRBV7-9 and TRBJ1-2, is as follows: DTGVSQNPRHKITKRGQNVTFRCDPISEHNRLYWYRQTLGQGPEFLTYFQNEAQLEKSRLLSDRFSAERPKGSFSTLEIQRTEQGDSAMYLCASSFDRDVNYGYTFGSGTRLTVV.